The 14 T cell receptor beta chains below all came from one sample that was sequenced in a study of tumor and adjacent non-tumor tissue in lung cancer. RNA was extracted from bulk tissue without any cell sorting. The library came from three nested PCR rounds adapted from ARM-PCR protocols. From the multiplex PCR reads, TCRdb called clonotypes with MiXCR, one entry per CDR3 protein. The table has around 140,000 distinct CDR3 sequences, approximately 72% seen once. Input material: lung tumor tissue. The origin of the receptors is a man in his 60s with small cell lung cancer.

The chain combines TRBV7-2 with TRBJ2-3; D call uncertain. V dropped 3 bases and J dropped 2 bases, with 15 bases sitting between them. There are 16 residues in the CDR3. Germline V gene data show CDR1 as SGHTA and CDR2 as FQGNSA. The DNA of the CDR3 is TGTGCCAGCAGCTTGGCAGATTTGTGGTTCACAGATACGCAGTATTTT. It codes for CASSLADLWFTDTQYF.

Worth noting for this clonotype: One end of the junction does not line up with germline, which may come from a read error. This chain uses TRBV20-1 with TRBJ1-5; D may be TRBD1 (5 bases). The CDR3 runs 14 residues. The germline gives CDR1 DFQATT, CDR2 SNEGSKA (reference sequence). CDR3: CSARQPYSNQPQHF. CDR3 bases: TGCAGTGCCCGACAGCCCTATAGCAATCAGCCCCAACATTTT.

The chain carries TRBV5-6 and TRBJ2-3; 8 nucleotides match TRBD2. V lost 0 bases, J lost 2 bases, and 2 bases stayed unmatched. Germline values: CDR1 SGHDT, CDR2 YYEEEE. The CDR3 has 15 residues. The DNA for the CDR3 is TGTGCCAGCAGCTTGGGGACTAGCTACACAGATACGCAGTATTTT. This encodes CASSLGTSYTDTQYF.

A remark on this clonotype: No conserved phenylalanine or tryptophan is present at the end of the CDR3, so a read error is the likely explanation. J is TRBJ2-3 and V is TRBV6-6; 7 nucleotides match TRBD1. The CDR3 consists of 15 residues. Germline CDR1 is MNHNY and CDR2 is SVGAGI (reference sequence). The CDR3 loop reads CTSSPDRASTDTQYS. The CDR3 coding sequence is TGTACCAGCAGTCCTGACAGGGCGAGCACAGATACGCAGTATTCT.

A remark on this clonotype: A junction end diverges from the germline sequence, so it may reflect a read error. This chain uses TRBV6-5 with TRBJ2-5; TRBD1 might be the D (5 bases). Germline loops: CDR1 MNHEY, CDR2 SVGAGI. This CDR3 is 14 amino acids long. DNA for the CDR3: TGTGCTAGCAATTACAGTGACAGCCAAGAGACCCAGTACTTC. It yields the protein CASNYSDSQETQYF.

This clonotype has more than one count but fewer than ten. V and J are TRBV4-2 and TRBJ2-2; 11 bases match TRBD2. Germline assignment: CDR1 LGHNA and CDR2 YNFKEQ. V was pared by 2 bases and J by 3 bases, with 5 bases of the junction left unmatched. This CDR3 is 17 amino acids long. The CDR3 DNA reads TGTGCCAGCAGCCAATTTCTAGCGGGGGGCCACACCGGGGAGCTGTTTTTT. Amino acid sequence: CASSQFLAGGHTGELFF.

The sample holds many counts of this clonotype. Here the CDR3 DNA reads TGCAGTGCTAGAGACGTAACTACATCCGGGGAGCTGTTTTTT. Its translation: CSARDVTTSGELFF. The rearrangement links TRBV20-1 to TRBJ2-2; D gene unclear. V shed 0 bases and J shed 6 bases, with 11 bases lying between them. Germline CDR1 and CDR2: DFQATT and SNEGSKA (reference sequence). The CDR3 spans 14 residues.

This clonotype was counted ten times or more. CDR3 coding DNA: TGTGCCAGCAGTCGGACAGGGGAGAACTATGGCTACACCTTC. Amino acid sequence: CASSRTGENYGYTF. The chain links TRBV6-5 to TRBJ1-2; 9 nucleotides align to TRBD1. There are 14 residues in the CDR3. Per germline, CDR1 MNHEY and CDR2 SVGAGI. J was trimmed by 2 bases and V by 5 bases; bases with no gene match: 3.

The chain is built from TRBV11-3 and TRBJ1-6; D gene ambiguous. Germline CDR1 is SGHNT and CDR2 is YENEEA. This CDR3 region has 16 residues. CDR3 nucleotides: TGTGTCAGGAGCCCCCGCCGGAGCTCCTATAATTCACCCCTCCACTTT. The encoded protein is CVRSPRRSSYNSPLHF.

As concerns this clonotype: No conserved phenylalanine or tryptophan is present at the end of the CDR3, so a read error is the likely explanation. The V call is TRBV12-3 or TRBV12-4, the J call TRBJ2-5; TRBD2 matches at 12 bases. This CDR3 is 15 amino acids long. CDR3 protein: CTSSRLAGGAETQYI. The DNA of the CDR3 is TGTACCAGCAGTCGCCTAGCGGGAGGGGCAGAGACCCAGTACATC.

This clonotype has a single count. Its ends do not fully match the called genes, so a read error is possible. The chain has TRBV6-1 and TRBJ1-1; D is uncertain. The CDR3 sequence is 15 residues long. The germline CDR1 and CDR2 sequences are MNHNS and SASEGT. CDR3 in DNA: TGTGCCAGCAGTGGGCTAGGTCCCATGAACATTGAAGCTTTCTTT. As protein: CASSGLGPMNIEAFF.

This clonotype was seen only a few times. The gene calls are TRBV5-4 and TRBJ2-1; TRBD2 might be the D (6 bases). The V end lost 0 bases, the J end lost 4 bases, and 14 bases lay between the germline ends. The CDR3 has 16 amino acids. Germline loops: CDR1 SGHNT, CDR2 YYREEE (reference sequence). CDR3 sequence (DNA): TGTGCCAGCAGCTTGGCCCGGGGCGGGATTTACAATGAGCAGTTCTTC. Translated, it gives CASSLARGGIYNEQFF.

On this clonotype itself: Since a much larger clone is just one base distant, this may be a read error. The genes are TRBV20-1 and TRBJ2-5; a possible D gene is TRBD2 (5 bases). Trimming pared 2 bases from V and 5 bases from J, leaving 15 bases between. Germline CDR1 reads DFQATT; CDR2 reads SNEGSKA (reference sequence). The CDR3 runs to 14 residues. This CDR3 is CSARIVRVAETQYF. The CDR3, as DNA: TGCAGTGCTAGAATCGTCCGGGTAGCGGAGACCCAGTACTTC.

This clonotype was observed a handful of times. The rearrangement uses TRBV5-5 and TRBJ2-1, with unresolved D. The CDR3 has 15 amino acids. V dropped 0 bases and J dropped 1 base, with 8 bases sitting between them. CDR1 is SGHKS, CDR2 YYEKEE, per germline (reference sequence). The CDR3 is CASSLVPRSYNEQFF. The DNA of the CDR3 is TGTGCCAGCAGCTTGGTCCCCCGGTCCTACAATGAGCAGTTCTTC. The whole variable domain, remainder taken from reference TRBV5-5 and TRBJ2-1, is DAGVTQSPTHLIKTRGQQVTLRCSPISGHKSVSWYQQVLGQGPQFIFQYYEKEERGRGNFPDRFSARQFPNYSSELNVNALLLGDSALYLCASSLVPRSYNEQFFGPGTRLTVL.